These 23 T cell receptor beta chains were all obtained from the same sample, sequenced in a study of patients and donors after allogeneic stem cell transplantation. TCRdb redid the calling of the RT-PCR reads with MiXCR, one entry per CDR3 protein. This table has about 200,000 distinct CDR3 sequences, around 40% appearing once. The specimen was blood, either unsorted or a sorted T cell fraction (not recorded which). The receptor source for this set is a human donor who was either an allogeneic HSCT recipient or a stem cell or donor lymphocyte infusion donor (not recorded which). It is not recorded whose cells these are; they may come from a transplant donor.

The V call is TRBV7-9, the J call TRBJ2-3; D might be TRBD1 (6 bases). CDR1 is SEHNR and CDR2 is FQNEAQ in the germline V gene (reference sequence). The CDR3 sequence is 15 residues long. V shed 5 bases and J shed 0 bases, with 12 bases lying between them. The CDR3 spells CASSLTGESTDTQYF. The CDR3 DNA sequence: TGTGCCAGCAGCCTGACAGGCGAGAGCACAGATACGCAGTATTTT.

The J gene is TRBJ1-5, the V gene TRBV4-1; D may be TRBD1 (6 bases). V was trimmed by 4 bases and J by 5 bases, leaving 12 bases between them. The germline CDR1 and CDR2 sequences are MGHRA and YSYEKL. The CDR3 is made up of 14 amino acids. The CDR3 region is CASSPQGRHQPQHF. DNA for the CDR3: TGCGCCAGCAGCCCACAGGGTAGGCATCAGCCCCAGCATTTT.

In this sample, this clonotype turned up a few times. In DNA, the CDR3 is TGTGCCAGCAGTTACTGGTCCGATGAAAAACTGTTTTTT. Protein sequence: CASSYWSDEKLFF. The chain couples TRBV6-2 or TRBV6-3 to TRBJ1-4; D is ambiguous. This CDR3 is 13 amino acids long. Trimming took off 1 base at V and 6 bases at J, with 6 bases between the two ends. CDR1 and CDR2 (germline): MNHEY, SVGEGT.

The chain recombines TRBV20-1 with TRBJ1-6; D remains ambiguous. Trimming took 0 bases from V and 10 from J, leaving 10 bases between them. This CDR3 spans 13 amino acids. Germline-derived CDR1 and CDR2 are DFQATT and SNEGSKA (reference sequence). CDR3 loop: CSARDSSRSPLHF. DNA of the CDR3: TGCAGTGCTAGAGATAGTTCACGGTCACCCCTCCACTTT.

Regarding this clonotype: Germline and junction disagree at one end, which may indicate a read error. The CDR3 region is CASSFLREKLVF. CDR3 nucleotide sequence: TGTGCCAGCAGTTTTCTTCGTGAAAAACTGGTTTTT. The rearrangement links TRBV12-3 or TRBV12-4 to TRBJ1-4, with D uncertain. CDR3 length: 12 amino acids.

In this sample, this clonotype turned up a few times. The chain couples TRBV20-1 to TRBJ1-5; D may be TRBD1 (6 bases). This CDR3 spans 14 amino acids. Trimming left V 3 bases short and J 6 bases short, with 15 bases between. The germline V gene encodes CDR1 DFQATT and CDR2 SNEGSKA (reference sequence). The CDR3 reads CSARRGGQGQPQHF. For the CDR3, the DNA is TGCAGTGCTAGGCGCGGGGGGCAGGGTCAGCCCCAGCATTTT.

The DNA for the CDR3 is TGTGCCAGCAGCCATCGGGCCAGGGACACCGGGGAGCTGTTTTTT. It encodes CASSHRARDTGELFF. V is TRBV3-1 and J is TRBJ2-2, with D perhaps matching TRBD1 (5 bases). V gave up 3 bases and J gave up 3 bases, with 11 bases separating them. The germline CDR1 and CDR2 sequences are LGHDT and YNNKEL (reference sequence). The CDR3 contains 15 residues.

This clonotype was counted between two and nine times. The CDR3 DNA reads TGTGCCAGCAGCTTAAATAGGTACAGGGATACTGAAGCTTTCTTT. Translated, it gives CASSLNRYRDTEAFF. The V call is TRBV7-2, the J call TRBJ1-1; weak D call: TRBD1 (6 bases). This CDR3 region has 15 residues. Trimming removed 2 bases at V and 5 bases at J, with 15 bases between. Per germline, CDR1 SGHTA and CDR2 FQGNSA.

The chain employs TRBV28 and TRBJ2-1, with 10 bases lining up with TRBD1. Looked up from germline, CDR1 is MDHEN and CDR2 is SYDVKM. J was trimmed by 8 bases and V by 5 bases; bases with no gene match: 9. The CDR3 has 15 residues. CDR3 protein: CASSHSGTGVHEQFF. The CDR3 coding sequence is TGTGCCAGCAGTCATTCCGGGACAGGGGTCCATGAGCAGTTCTTC.

There are many counts of this clonotype. The gene calls are TRBV5-1 and TRBJ1-1, with TRBD1 as a possible D gene (5 bases). This CDR3 comprises 13 residues. V was pared by 4 bases and J by 6 bases, with 13 bases between. The germline V gene encodes CDR1 SGHRS and CDR2 YFSETQ. In DNA form, the CDR3 reads TGCGCCAGCAGCGAGGGACCAAAGGCTGAAGCTTTCTTT. Translation: CASSEGPKAEAFF.

The genes are TRBV27 and TRBJ1-5, with D perhaps TRBD1 (6 bases). This CDR3 spans 13 amino acids. V was shortened by 8 bases and J by 8 bases, with 16 bases between the two germline ends. Looked up from germline, CDR1 is MNHEY and CDR2 is SMNVEV (reference sequence). CDR3 DNA sequence: TGTGCCAGCGGTTACCGGACAGACAAGCCCCAGCATTTT. It yields the protein CASGYRTDKPQHF.

This chain connects TRBV4-1 to TRBJ2-5; no reliable D call. CDR1 is MGHRA, CDR2 YSYEKL, per germline. Trimming shortened V by 0 bases and J by 2 bases, and 10 bases separated the two germline ends. The CDR3 runs 15 residues. This chain's CDR3 is CASSQDQTVQETQYF. As DNA, the CDR3 is TGCGCCAGCAGCCAAGATCAGACGGTTCAAGAGACCCAGTACTTC.

The chain couples TRBV20-1 to TRBJ1-2, with a tentative D call TRBD1 (5 bases). CDR3 length equals 12 residues. Germline CDR1 and CDR2: DFQATT and SNEGSKA (reference sequence). V shed 6 bases and J shed 7 bases, with 15 bases lying between them. This CDR3 reads CSARDLGSGYTF. The CDR3 DNA sequence: TGCAGTGCAAGGGACCTAGGGAGTGGCTACACCTTC.

The chain combines TRBV20-1 with TRBJ1-1; weak D call: TRBD1 (6 bases). The length of the CDR3 is 14 residues. Germline CDR1 reads DFQATT; CDR2 reads SNEGSKA (reference sequence). The V end lost 3 bases, the J end lost 1 base, and 12 bases lay between the germline ends. CDR3 bases: TGCAGTGCTAGCAGGGGCGCCCCGAACACTGAAGCTTTCTTT. It translates to CSASRGAPNTEAFF.

The V gene is TRBV14, the J gene TRBJ2-7; TRBD1 matches 9 bases. Germline CDR1 and CDR2: SGHDN and FVKESK. V was pared by 2 bases and J by 2 bases, with 10 bases of the junction left unmatched. The CDR3 is 17 residues long. The CDR3 DNA reads as TGTGCCAGCAGCCAATTGGGGTTCAGGGACAGGGCCTACGAGCAGTACTTC. This gives the protein CASSQLGFRDRAYEQYF.

The V and J genes are TRBV7-2 and TRBJ1-5, with no clear D. Trimming removed 1 base from V and 7 bases from J, with 17 bases in between. Germline CDR1 SGHTA, CDR2 FQGNSA. The length of the CDR3 is 16 residues. The CDR3 loop reads CASSLVSQASAQPQHF. CDR3 DNA: TGTGCCAGCAGCTTAGTTTCCCAGGCCTCAGCCCAGCCCCAGCATTTT.

This chain joins TRBV20-1 and TRBJ1-5; D is undetermined. This CDR3 is 12 amino acids long. CDR1 and CDR2 (germline): DFQATT, SNEGSKA (reference sequence). V dropped 5 bases and J dropped 3 bases, with 8 bases sitting between them. The CDR3 region has the DNA TGCAGTGCTCGGGTCCCCAATCAGCCCCAGCATTTT. Its translation is CSARVPNQPQHF.

This sequence joins TRBV7-6 and TRBJ1-1; tentative D call: TRBD1 (6 bases). Trimming left V 4 bases short and J 3 bases short, with 15 bases between. The V gene's germline CDR1 is SGHVS and CDR2 FNYEAQ. The CDR3 is 15 residues long. This CDR3 reads CASSYIQGVDTEAFF. CDR3 nucleotides: TGTGCCAGCAGCTACATACAGGGAGTGGACACTGAAGCTTTCTTT.

The sample holds a few counts of this clonotype. The chain carries TRBV5-1 and TRBJ1-5; 9 nucleotides line up with TRBD1. The CDR3 is 13 amino acids. Per germline, CDR1 SGHRS and CDR2 YFSETQ. V lost 7 bases to trimming and J lost 6 bases; unmatched junction nucleotides: 5. The CDR3 spells CASAQGAGQPQHF. For the CDR3, the DNA is TGCGCCAGCGCACAGGGGGCAGGTCAGCCCCAGCATTTT.

This chain uses TRBV7-8 with TRBJ1-1; D ambiguous. Trimming removed 5 bases from V and 3 bases from J, with 16 bases in between. CDR3 length: 15 residues. Germline loops: CDR1 SGHVS, CDR2 FQNEAQ. The CDR3 DNA sequence: TGTGCCAGCAGCCCTCTGGCGCGAATTTACACTGAAGCTTTCTTT. This translates into CASSPLARIYTEAFF.

This clonotype was recorded a few times. V and J are TRBV12-3 or TRBV12-4 and TRBJ1-4; tentative D call: TRBD1 (6 bases). Trimming left V 5 bases short and J 15 bases short, with 22 bases between. The CDR3 is 14 residues long. The CDR3 here is CASSLFPPGQRMFF. Written as DNA, the CDR3 is TGTGCCAGCAGTCTATTCCCGCCCGGACAGAGGATGTTTTTT.

The rearrangement links TRBV3-1 to TRBJ2-5, with no clear D. The CDR3 has 15 residues. Germline CDR1 reads LGHDT; CDR2 reads YNNKEL (reference sequence). V shed 4 bases and J shed 9 bases, with 21 bases lying between them. CDR3 loop: CASSPVGPSDGPQYF. Written as DNA, the CDR3 is TGTGCCAGCAGCCCCGTCGGCCCCTCGGACGGGCCCCAGTACTTC.

The rearrangement joins TRBV9 to TRBJ1-1; 7 bases line up with TRBD1. This CDR3 comprises 17 residues. The J segment lost 4 bases and the V segment lost 2 bases, leaving 14 bases of the junction unmatched. Germline values: CDR1 SGDLS, CDR2 YYNGEE. As DNA, the CDR3 is TGTGCCAGCAGCGTCCCACCGATTCCCGGGACAGCCACTGAAGCTTTCTTT. This translates into CASSVPPIPGTATEAFF.